Listed below are T cell receptor beta chains from one sample, sequenced in a study of tumor and adjacent non-tumor tissue in lung cancer. From the multiplex PCR reads, TCRdb called clonotypes with MiXCR, one entry per CDR3 protein. The sample gives approximately 100,000 distinct CDR3 sequences, more than 60% of which show up once; around 37% is in the top ten. Material for sequencing was lung tumor tissue. The receptors stem from a woman aged 60-75 years with non-small cell lung cancer. Each CDR3 is given with its conserved first and last residue. A D gene is named only where the DNA matches it firmly. Clone size is not always given. Where it is, it says once, few, many or a class for expanded clones.

v_call: TRBV4-3; clone_size: NA; d_call: TRBD1; j_call: TRBJ2-3; cdr3_nt: TGCGTCAGCATCAAGGGACAGGGGGTAACTGATACGCAATATTTT; cdr3_aa: CVSIKGQGVTDTQYF
v_call: TRBV20-1; clone_size: many; d_call: TRBD2; j_call: TRBJ2-3; cdr3_nt: TGCAGTGCTAGAGGACTAGCGGGGAGAGGCGATACGCAGTATTTT; cdr3_aa: CSARGLAGRGDTQYF
v_call: TRBV6-5; clone_size: NA; d_call: NA; j_call: TRBJ1-1; cdr3_nt: TGTGCCAGCAGTTACTCGCCGGGAAGGGCTATGAACACTGAAGCCTTCTTT; cdr3_aa: CASSYSPGRAMNTEAFF
v_call: TRBV11-3; clone_size: NA; d_call: TRBD2; j_call: TRBJ2-1; cdr3_nt: TGTTCCAGCAGCCCTAGCGGATACAATGAGCAGTTCTTC; cdr3_aa: CSSSPSGYNEQFF
v_call: TRBV11-2; clone_size: NA; d_call: NA; j_call: TRBJ2-7; cdr3_nt: TGTGCCAGCATCCTTCTAGCAGGTGGGAACTATTACGAGCAGCACTTC; cdr3_aa: CASILLAGGNYYEQHF
v_call: TRBV11-2; clone_size: NA; d_call: NA; j_call: TRBJ2-5; cdr3_nt: TGTGCCAGCTGCTTTACCAGGGAGGAGACCCAGTACTTC; cdr3_aa: CASCFTREETQYF
v_call: TRBV5-1; clone_size: NA; d_call: NA; j_call: TRBJ2-7; cdr3_nt: TGCGCCAGCAGCTTGGGACCACAGTCAAGGGATGCCCCCTACGAGCAGTACTTC; cdr3_aa: CASSLGPQSRDAPYEQYF
v_call: TRBV11-2; clone_size: NA; d_call: NA; j_call: TRBJ2-2; cdr3_nt: TGTGCGAGCAGCCCTCGGAGGGCCGGGGGGCTGTTTTTT; cdr3_aa: CASSPRRAGGLFF
v_call: TRBV20-1; clone_size: NA; d_call: TRBD1; j_call: TRBJ2-1; cdr3_nt: TGCAGCACTAGAGACGGACAGGGGAAAGTTTACAATGAGCGGTTCTTC; cdr3_aa: CSTRDGQGKVYNERFF
v_call: TRBV12-3/TRBV12-4; clone_size: once; d_call: NA; j_call: TRBJ1-1; cdr3_nt: TGTGCCAGCAGTTTTGGGGAGCGGGGCACTGAAGCTTTATTT; cdr3_aa: CASSFGERGTEALF
v_call: TRBV30; clone_size: many; d_call: TRBD1; j_call: TRBJ2-7; cdr3_nt: TGTGCCACAGGGGACTACGAGCAGTACTTC; cdr3_aa: CATGDYEQYF
v_call: TRBV20-1; clone_size: NA; d_call: TRBD2; j_call: TRBJ2-3; cdr3_nt: TGCCGAGGACTAGCGGTGTTCACAGATACGCAGTATTTT; cdr3_aa: CRGLAVFTDTQYF
v_call: TRBV5-4; clone_size: many; d_call: NA; j_call: TRBJ1-1; cdr3_nt: TGTGCCAGCAGCTTTATCGGCAGGTGGAACACTGAAGCTTTCTTT; cdr3_aa: CASSFIGRWNTEAFF
v_call: TRBV11-2; clone_size: NA; d_call: NA; j_call: TRBJ2-3; cdr3_nt: TGTACCAGCAGCCTAGGAACAGGGAGAACGGATACGCAGTATTTT; cdr3_aa: CTSSLGTGRTDTQYF
v_call: TRBV6-5; clone_size: NA; d_call: NA; j_call: TRBJ2-5; cdr3_nt: TGTGCCGTAAGTGCCCAGGGAGAGGAAGAGACCCATTACTTC; cdr3_aa: CAVSAQGEEETHYF
v_call: TRBV11-2; clone_size: NA; d_call: NA; j_call: TRBJ2-1; cdr3_nt: TGTGCCAGCAGCGGTGTACGTGACACTGATCAGTTCTTC; cdr3_aa: CASSGVRDTDQFF
v_call: TRBV4-3; clone_size: many; d_call: TRBD2; j_call: TRBJ2-1; cdr3_nt: TGCGCCAGCAGCCAAGAAGCAAGCGGGAGGTACAATGAGCAGTTCTTC; cdr3_aa: CASSQEASGRYNEQFF
v_call: TRBV11-2; clone_size: NA; d_call: NA; j_call: TRBJ2-1; cdr3_nt: TGTGCCAGCAGTTTAGGGACGGGGGTCATAAGTAAGTTCTTC; cdr3_aa: CASSLGTGVISKFF
v_call: TRBV4-3; clone_size: many; d_call: NA; j_call: TRBJ1-1; cdr3_nt: TGCGCCAGCAGCCGATCGGGACAAAACACTGAAGCTTTCTTT; cdr3_aa: CASSRSGQNTEAFF
v_call: TRBV11-1; clone_size: NA; d_call: NA; j_call: TRBJ2-3; cdr3_nt: TGTACCAGCAGCTTTGTGGGTACCACAGTTACGCAGTATTTT; cdr3_aa: CTSSFVGTTVTQYF